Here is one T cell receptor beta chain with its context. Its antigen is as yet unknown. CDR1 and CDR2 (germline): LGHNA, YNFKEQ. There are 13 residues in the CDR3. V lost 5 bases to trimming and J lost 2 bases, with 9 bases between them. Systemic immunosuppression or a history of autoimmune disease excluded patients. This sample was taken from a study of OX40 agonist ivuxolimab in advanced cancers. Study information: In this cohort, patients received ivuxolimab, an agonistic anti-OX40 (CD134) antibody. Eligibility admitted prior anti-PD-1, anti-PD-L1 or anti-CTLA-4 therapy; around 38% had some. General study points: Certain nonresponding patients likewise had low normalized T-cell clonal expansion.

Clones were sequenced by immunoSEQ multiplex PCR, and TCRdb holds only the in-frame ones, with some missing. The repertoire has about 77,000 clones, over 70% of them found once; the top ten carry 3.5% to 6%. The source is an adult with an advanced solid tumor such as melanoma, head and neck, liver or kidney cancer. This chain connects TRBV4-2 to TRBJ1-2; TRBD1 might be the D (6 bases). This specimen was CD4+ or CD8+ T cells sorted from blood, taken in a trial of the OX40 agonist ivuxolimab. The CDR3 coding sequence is TGTGCCAGCAGCAGCACAGGGAACTATGGCTACACCTTC. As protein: CASSSTGNYGYTF.